This is a list of T cell receptor beta chains from one sample in a study of blood T cell repertoires in COVID-19. Clones were sequenced by immunoSEQ multiplex PCR, and TCRdb holds only the in-frame ones, with some missing. The table has roughly 40,000 clones, 90% seen once. Input material: peripheral blood. The receptor source for this set is a human donor in a cohort sampled during active COVID-19. The CDR3 runs from the conserved cysteine through the conserved F or W. Each record gives: V gene, J gene, clone size, D gene, CDR3 protein, CDR3 DNA. D genes are given only for firm matches. Expanded clones get a size class; other rows say once, few or many, or leave the size out.

TRBV19	TRBJ1-1	.	TRBD1	CASSIFPTGEVTEAFF	TGTGCCAGTAGTATATTCCCGACAGGGGAGGTCACTGAAGCTTTCTTT
TRBV7-2	TRBJ1-6	.	TRBD1	CASSNNRGASPLHF	TGTGCCAGCAGCAATAACAGGGGAGCTTCACCCCTCCACTTT
TRBV30	TRBJ1-1	.	TRBD1	CAWRGGQPNTEAFF	TGTGCCTGGAGGGGGGGACAGCCGAACACTGAAGCTTTCTTT
TRBV11-3	TRBJ2-2	once	TRBD1	CASSFRTGNTGELFF	TGTGCCAGCAGCTTTCGGACAGGGAACACCGGGGAGCTGTTTTTT
TRBV15	TRBJ1-4	.	.	CATSRVGDRDEKLFF	TGTGCCACCAGCAGAGTGGGAGACCGCGATGAAAAACTGTTTTTT
TRBV18	TRBJ2-7	.	.	CASSPFGDEQYF	TGTGCCAGCTCACCGTTCGGAGACGAGCAGTACTTC
TRBV28	TRBJ1-5	.	TRBD1	CASRGDRGRQPQHF	TGTGCCAGCAGGGGGGACAGGGGGCGTCAGCCCCAGCATTTT
TRBV3-1/TRBV3-2	TRBJ1-1	.	TRBD1	CASSLAGGRTEAFF	TGTGCCAGCAGCCTAGCAGGGGGAAGGACTGAAGCTTTCTTT
TRBV20-1	TRBJ2-7	.	TRBD2	CSASGTSGRSYEQYF	TGCAGTGCTAGTGGGACTAGCGGGCGCTCCTACGAGCAGTACTTC
TRBV7-9	TRBJ2-7	.	TRBD1	CASSSPGQGSYEQYF	TGTGCCAGCAGCTCTCCGGGACAGGGCTCCTACGAGCAGTACTTC
TRBV5-1	TRBJ2-1	.	TRBD2	CASSFGLAGDEQGMEQFF	TGCGCCAGCAGCTTTGGACTAGCGGGAGACGAACAGGGAATGGAGCAGTTCTTC
TRBV5-1	TRBJ1-5	.	.	CASSLSRPQHF	TGCGCCAGCAGCTTGTCCAGGCCCCAGCATTTT
TRBV6-4	TRBJ2-3	.	TRBD2	CASSDGTSGTDTQYF	TGTGCCAGCAGTGACGGGACTAGCGGCACAGATACGCAGTATTTT
TRBV6-2/TRBV6-3	TRBJ2-7	.	TRBD2	CASSSRTSGLHEQYF	TGTGCCAGCAGTTCCCGGACTAGCGGGCTCCACGAGCAGTACTTC
TRBV18	TRBJ2-1	.	TRBD2	CASSATSNYNEQFF	TGTGCCAGCTCAGCGACTAGCAACTACAATGAGCAGTTCTTC
TRBV29-1	TRBJ2-1	.	.	CSVDGQEDSYNEQFF	TGCAGCGTTGACGGGCAGGAGGACTCCTACAATGAGCAGTTCTTC
TRBV7-9	TRBJ1-5	.	TRBD1	CASGTGTDQPQHF	TGTGCCAGCGGGACAGGGACGGATCAGCCCCAGCATTTT
TRBV2	TRBJ2-1	.	.	CASSVEVGHEQFF	TGTGCCAGCAGTGTCGAAGTTGGCCATGAGCAGTTCTTC
TRBV25-1	TRBJ1-3	.	.	CASSEYWSSGAGNTIYF	TGTGCCAGCAGTGAATATTGGAGCAGTGGGGCGGGAAACACCATATATTTT
TRBV2	TRBJ1-6	.	.	CASIRWTDDNSPLHF	TGTGCCAGCATACGGTGGACAGACGATAATTCACCCCTCCACTTT
TRBV7-9	TRBJ1-5	.	.	CASSALEWYEGSNQPQHF	TGTGCCAGCAGCGCACTAGAGTGGTACGAAGGAAGCAATCAGCCCCAGCATTTT
TRBV24-1	TRBJ2-1	.	.	CATSSRSSNYNEQFF	TGTGCCACCTCCTCTCGATCAAGCAACTACAATGAGCAGTTCTTC
TRBV28	TRBJ2-5	.	TRBD2	CASSLLAGGTLTETQYF	TGTGCCAGCAGTTTACTAGCGGGGGGGACTTTGACAGAGACCCAGTACTTC
TRBV6-2/TRBV6-3	TRBJ1-6	.	.	CASSYGREYSPLHF	TGTGCCAGCAGTTACGGGAGGGAATATTCACCCCTCCACTTT
TRBV4-3	TRBJ1-2	.	TRBD1	CASSQLTGGGYGYTF	TGCGCCAGCAGCCAATTAACAGGGGGTGGCTATGGCTACACCTTC
TRBV30	TRBJ1-2	.	TRBD1	CAWGRDRVRGTSGYTF	TGTGCCTGGGGAAGGGACAGGGTGAGAGGGACGTCTGGCTACACCTTC
TRBV11-2	TRBJ2-7	.	TRBD2	CASSDRLAGHPEQYF	TGTGCCAGCAGTGACAGACTAGCGGGCCACCCCGAGCAGTACTTC
TRBV5-4	TRBJ2-5	.	.	CASSFLKLAHQETQYF	TGTGCCAGCAGCTTCCTAAAACTAGCCCATCAAGAGACCCAGTACTTC
TRBV18	TRBJ2-7	.	TRBD1	CASSPRQGAYEQYF	TGTGCCAGCTCACCGCGACAGGGGGCTTACGAGCAGTACTTC
TRBV19	TRBJ1-5	.	TRBD1	CASSRFPGQGNQPQHF	TGTGCCAGTAGTAGGTTTCCGGGACAGGGGAATCAGCCCCAGCATTTT
TRBV7-3	TRBJ2-5	.	.	CASSLGQQETQYF	TGTGCCAGCAGCTTGGGGCAGCAAGAGACCCAGTACTTC
TRBV25-1	TRBJ2-7	.	TRBD2	CASSESSGITSYEQYF	TGTGCCAGCAGTGAATCTAGCGGGATAACCTCCTACGAGCAGTACTTC
TRBV7-7	TRBJ2-6	once	.	CASSLDRRDTDSGANVLTF	TGTGCCAGCAGCTTAGATCGTCGGGACACAGACTCTGGGGCCAACGTCCTGACTTTC
TRBV24-1	TRBJ2-1	.	.	CATSGIHEGTFEQFF	TGTGCCACCAGTGGTATCCACGAGGGGACATTTGAGCAGTTCTTC
TRBV5-1	TRBJ2-2	.	TRBD2	CASSLVLAGGNTGELFF	TGCGCCAGCAGCTTGGTCCTAGCGGGAGGGAACACCGGGGAGCTGTTTTTT
TRBV11-1	TRBJ1-2	.	TRBD1	CASSSLQGRGPYGYTF	TGTGCCAGCAGCTCCTTACAGGGGCGAGGGCCCTATGGCTACACCTTC
TRBV4-1	TRBJ1-2	.	.	CASSQDHEIFVWYGYTF	TGCGCCAGCAGCCAAGATCATGAGATCTTCGTGTGGTATGGCTACACCTTC
TRBV14	TRBJ2-5	.	TRBD1	CASSQDIGTGQETQYF	TGTGCCAGCAGCCAAGATATCGGGACAGGGCAAGAGACCCAGTACTTC
TRBV24-1	TRBJ2-2	.	.	CATSDPDRNTGELFF	TGTGCCACCAGTGATCCCGATAGAAACACCGGGGAGCTGTTTTTT
TRBV12-5	TRBJ2-1	.	.	CASGLGANNYNEQFF	TGTGCTAGTGGTTTAGGGGCTAATAATTACAATGAGCAGTTCTTC
TRBV11-2	TRBJ1-2	.	.	CASSLVFGEGYTF	TGTGCCAGCAGCTTAGTCTTCGGGGAAGGCTACACCTTC
TRBV6-4	TRBJ2-3	.	.	CASSDSSRSTDTQYF	TGTGCCAGCAGTGACTCGAGTCGGAGCACAGATACGCAGTATTTT
TRBV9	TRBJ1-6	once	.	CASSVESGSGSPLHF	TGTGCCAGCAGCGTAGAGTCAGGGTCGGGTTCACCCCTCCACTTT
TRBV7-2	TRBJ1-5	.	TRBD1	CASSRDRDQPQHF	TGTGCCAGCAGCCGCGACAGGGACCAGCCCCAGCATTTT
TRBV5-4	TRBJ2-3	.	.	CASSLGSGTDTQYF	TGTGCCAGCAGCTTGGGTTCGGGCACAGATACGCAGTATTTT
TRBV5-6	TRBJ1-6	.	TRBD1	CASSYRGPDSPLHF	TGTGCCAGCAGCTACAGGGGGCCTGATTCACCCCTCCACTTT
TRBV27	TRBJ1-1	.	.	CASSQKNRAMNTEAFF	TGTGCCAGCAGCCAAAAAAACAGGGCAATGAACACTGAAGCTTTCTTT
TRBV12-3/TRBV12-4	TRBJ2-7	.	.	CASSFGRTYEQYF	TGTGCCAGCAGTTTTGGCAGAACCTACGAGCAGTACTTC
TRBV6-5	TRBJ1-5	.	.	CASSYSLDSGNQPQHF	TGTGCCAGCAGTTACTCGTTGGACAGTGGCAATCAGCCCCAGCATTTT
TRBV5-1	TRBJ2-1	.	TRBD2	CASTLRTSNTEQFF	TGCGCCAGCACCCTTAGGACTAGCAATACTGAGCAGTTCTTC
TRBV14	TRBJ1-1	.	.	CASSQGEYVNTEAFF	TGTGCCAGCAGCCAAGGAGAGTATGTGAACACTGAAGCTTTCTTT
TRBV11-1	TRBJ1-1	.	TRBD1	CASSSGQAIMNTEAFF	TGTGCCAGCAGCTCGGGACAGGCGATCATGAACACTGAAGCTTTCTTT
TRBV10-3	TRBJ2-1	.	TRBD2	CATTTSGGEQFF	TGTGCCACAACTACTAGCGGGGGTGAGCAGTTCTTC
TRBV30	TRBJ1-6	.	.	CAWSYFKAASSSYNSPLHF	TGTGCCTGGAGTTATTTCAAGGCGGCCTCCAGCTCCTATAATTCACCCCTCCACTTT